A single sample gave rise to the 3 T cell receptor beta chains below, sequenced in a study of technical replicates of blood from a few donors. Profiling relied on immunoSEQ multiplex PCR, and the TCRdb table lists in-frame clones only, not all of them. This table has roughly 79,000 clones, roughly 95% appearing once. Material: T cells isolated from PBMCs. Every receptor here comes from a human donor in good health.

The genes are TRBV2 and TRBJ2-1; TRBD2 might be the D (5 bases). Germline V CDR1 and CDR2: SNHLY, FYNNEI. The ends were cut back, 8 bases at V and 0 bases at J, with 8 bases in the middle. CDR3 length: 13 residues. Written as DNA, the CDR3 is TGTGCCAGCCAGGCGGGCTCCTACAATGAGCAGTTCTTC. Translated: CASQAGSYNEQFF.

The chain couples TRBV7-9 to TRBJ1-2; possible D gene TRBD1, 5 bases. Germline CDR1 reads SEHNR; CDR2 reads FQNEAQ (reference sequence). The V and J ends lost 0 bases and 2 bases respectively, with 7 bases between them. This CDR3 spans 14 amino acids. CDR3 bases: TGTGCCAGCAGCTTAGCACAGGCGAACTATGGCTACACCTTC. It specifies CASSLAQANYGYTF.

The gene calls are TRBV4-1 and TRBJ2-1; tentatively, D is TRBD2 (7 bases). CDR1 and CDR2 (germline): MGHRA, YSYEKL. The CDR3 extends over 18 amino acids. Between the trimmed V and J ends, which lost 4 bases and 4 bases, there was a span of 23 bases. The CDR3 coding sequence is TGCGCCAGCAGCCCGTCAGGTTCGCCAGCGGGACAATACAATGAGCAGTTCTTC. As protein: CASSPSGSPAGQYNEQFF.